These T cell receptor beta chains were read from a single sample in a study of cytomegalovirus exposure and HLA in healthy donors. Clones were sequenced by immunoSEQ multiplex PCR, and TCRdb holds only the in-frame ones, with some missing. In the table there are over 200,000 clones, about 80% of which are singletons. Sequencing was performed on PBMCs. The receptor set was obtained from a middle-aged woman in good health and CMV-seronegative. Both conserved end residues are part of each CDR3. The order of the fields is clone size, D gene, J gene, V gene, CDR3 DNA, CDR3 protein. D genes are given only for firm matches. Expanded clones get a size class; other rows say once, few or many, or leave the size out.

. | . | TRBJ1-1 | TRBV11-2 | TGTGCCAGCAGCTTCAGGCCCGGACATTTGAACACTGAAGCTTTCTTT | CASSFRPGHLNTEAFF
. | TRBD1 | TRBJ1-2 | TRBV14 | TGTGCCAGCAGCCAAGAACGTGAGGTGGGAAGGGGGCGGAGGGGCTACACCTTC | CASSQEREVGRGRRGYTF
. | . | TRBJ1-5 | TRBV28 | TGTGCCAGCACCTATGGGGCATACAATCAGCCCCAGCATTTT | CASTYGAYNQPQHF
. | TRBD1 | TRBJ1-6 | TRBV6-6 | TGTGCCAGCAGACTGGGACAGGGGGACTCACCCCTCCACTTT | CASRLGQGDSPLHF
once | TRBD1 | TRBJ1-5 | TRBV19 | TGTGCCAGTAGTATACTCATGGGGCAGGGGGCAGTTCAGCCCCAGCATTTT | CASSILMGQGAVQPQHF
. | . | TRBJ1-5 | TRBV5-8 | TGTGCCAGCAGCTCTCGGGGGGGGATTCTTAGCAATCAGCCCCAGCATTTT | CASSSRGGILSNQPQHF
. | TRBD1 | TRBJ2-1 | TRBV7-9 | TGTGCCAGCAGCCGACAGGGGAAGAGCTCCTACAATGAGCAGTTCTTC | CASSRQGKSSYNEQFF
. | . | TRBJ1-2 | TRBV11-2 | TGTGCCAGCAGCCCCGGCAGGGCTCCGTATGGCTACACCTTC | CASSPGRAPYGYTF
. | . | TRBJ1-1 | TRBV6-6 | TGTGCCAGCAGTTACTTTTCAAACACTGAAGCTTTCTTT | CASSYFSNTEAFF
. | . | TRBJ2-5 | TRBV7-9 | TGTGCCAGCAGCCCCCAACAGAGTGGGGGGGAGACCCAGTACTTC | CASSPQQSGGETQYF
. | . | TRBJ1-2 | TRBV5-6 | TGTGCCAGCAGCGTGGGGGGGCAGAACTATGGCTACACCTTC | CASSVGGQNYGYTF
. | . | TRBJ1-5 | TRBV2 | TGTGCCAGCAGTGTCGGGGGGAAGGGCAATCAGCCCCAGCATTTT | CASSVGGKGNQPQHF
. | TRBD1 | TRBJ1-5 | TRBV18 | TGTGCCAGCCAAGGACAGGGGAATCAGCCCCAGCATTTT | CASQGQGNQPQHF
. | TRBD1 | TRBJ1-4 | TRBV11-3 | TGTGCCAGCAGCCCCCGGACAGGGGGTTTTGAAAAACTGTTTTTT | CASSPRTGGFEKLFF
. | . | TRBJ1-2 | TRBV14 | TGTGCCAGCAGCCAAGGACAGACCCGCGGTGAAGGCTACACCTTC | CASSQGQTRGEGYTF
. | . | TRBJ2-3 | TRBV7-9 | TGTGCCAGCAGTATCACTTGGGGGGACACAGATACGCAGTATTTT | CASSITWGDTDTQYF
. | TRBD1 | TRBJ1-6 | TRBV28 | TGTGCCAGCAGTCGCCAGGAGGGGGCGCTTAATTCACCCCTCCACTTT | CASSRQEGALNSPLHF
. | . | TRBJ2-7 | TRBV30 | TGTGCCTGGAGTGTTTTGGGGGCTGGAGAGCAGTACTTC | CAWSVLGAGEQYF
. | . | TRBJ2-3 | TRBV9 | TGTGCCAGCAGCGTAGAGGGTAGCGGAGCAGATACGCAGTATTTT | CASSVEGSGADTQYF
. | . | TRBJ1-2 | TRBV5-8 | TGTGCCAGCAGCTTGAGCCCCTATGGCTACACCTTC | CASSLSPYGYTF
. | . | TRBJ2-3 | TRBV5-1 | TGCGCCAGCAGCCCGGGTCGGGGGAGCAACACAGATACGCAGTATTTT | CASSPGRGSNTDTQYF
few | TRBD1 | TRBJ1-6 | TRBV6-6 | TGTGCCAGCAGTGGGGACAGGGGGTATTCACCCCTCCACTTT | CASSGDRGYSPLHF
once | . | TRBJ1-3 | TRBV4-1 | TGCGCCAGCAGCCAGCTTAAGGCAGGGACAGGAAACACCATATATTTT | CASSQLKAGTGNTIYF
. | TRBD1 | TRBJ2-2 | TRBV5-4 | TGTGCCAGCAGCGATGTAGGGACAGGATTCACCGGGGAGCTGTTTTTT | CASSDVGTGFTGELFF